This T cell receptor (beta chain) was identified in a study of blood T cells in healthy people across ages. A J-beta primer mix and a sample-barcoded 5' primer were used in a second PCR of about 6 to 12 cycles. From the 5' RACE reads, TCRdb called clonotypes with MiXCR, one entry per CDR3 protein. This repertoire shows around 1,000,000 distinct CDR3 sequences, approximately 26% found once; its top ten account for around 0.7%. Concerning this clonotype: Its specificity is not known.

Points from the study as a whole: More naive CD4+ cells and higher diversity were found in long-lived than in aged donors.

The CDR3 covers 11 residues. The germline V gene encodes CDR1 SGHRS and CDR2 YFSETQ. This same sample was also taken into another study, of T cells of mothers and their children. As reported in that work: Slightly, though not significantly, more overlap was seen in related than in unrelated mother-child pairs.

The rearrangement joins TRBV5-1 to TRBJ2-5; 7 bases are shared with TRBD1. The closer fit of TRBJ2-7 to the DNA end suggests the J call may be wrong. This clonotype was obtained from a girl aged 2 to 9 in good health. Material: blood. The chain's CDR3 is CASSGTVEQYF. In nucleotides, the CDR3 is TGCGCCAGCAGCGGGACAGTCGAGCAGTACTTC.